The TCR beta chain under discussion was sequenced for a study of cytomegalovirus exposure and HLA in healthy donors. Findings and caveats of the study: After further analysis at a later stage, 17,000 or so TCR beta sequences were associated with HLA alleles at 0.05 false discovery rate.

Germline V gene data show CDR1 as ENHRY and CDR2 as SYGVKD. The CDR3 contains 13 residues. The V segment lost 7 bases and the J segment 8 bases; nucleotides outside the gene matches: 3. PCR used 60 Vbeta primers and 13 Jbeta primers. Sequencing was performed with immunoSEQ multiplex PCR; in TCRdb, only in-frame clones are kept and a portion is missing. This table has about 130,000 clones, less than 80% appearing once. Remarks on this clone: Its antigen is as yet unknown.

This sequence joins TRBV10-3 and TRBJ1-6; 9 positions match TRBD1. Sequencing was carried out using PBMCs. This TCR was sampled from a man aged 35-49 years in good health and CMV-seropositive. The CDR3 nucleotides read TGTGCCATCAAACGGACAGGGGATTCACCCCTCCACTTT. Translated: CAIKRTGDSPLHF.